This TCR beta chain was sequenced during a study of blood T cell repertoires in COVID-19. Whole-study context: There were acute and convalescent COVID-19 samples, and they came from the United States, Italy and Spain.

In the authors' workflow: Estimated nucleated cell counts came from reference gene primer amplification. Repertoires were generated with immunoSEQ multiplex PCR, while TCRdb's copy carries only in-frame clones and drops some. The DNA gave D and trimming, while V, J and clone size come from that table. The profile covers roughly 260,000 clones, with 91% appearing a single time and about 2.5% taken by the ten largest. The sample was peripheral blood. This sequence originates from a person aged 18 to 35 with COVID-19, enrolled during active disease.

CDR3 nucleotides: TGCGCCAGCAGCTCAGACAGGGGGCAGATAGGCGGGGAGCTGTTTTTT. Its translation is CASSSDRGQIGGELFF. The rearrangement uses TRBV5-1 and TRBJ2-2, with 10 bases identical to TRBD1. Germline V gene sequence: CDR1 SGHRS, CDR2 YFSETQ. After removal of 3 bases from V and 7 bases from J, the junction contained 9 bases not matched to a gene. The CDR3 is 16 amino acids.